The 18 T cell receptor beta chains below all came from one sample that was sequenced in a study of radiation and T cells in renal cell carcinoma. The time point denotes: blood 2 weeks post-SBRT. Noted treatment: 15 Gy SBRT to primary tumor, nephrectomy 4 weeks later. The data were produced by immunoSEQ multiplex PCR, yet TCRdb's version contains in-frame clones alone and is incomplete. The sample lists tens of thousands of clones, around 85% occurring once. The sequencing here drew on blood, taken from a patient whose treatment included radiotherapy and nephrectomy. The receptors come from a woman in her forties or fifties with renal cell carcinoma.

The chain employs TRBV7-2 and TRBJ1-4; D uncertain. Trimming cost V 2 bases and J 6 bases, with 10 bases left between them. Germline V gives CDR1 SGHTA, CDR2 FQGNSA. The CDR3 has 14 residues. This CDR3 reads CASSLRQTDEKLFF. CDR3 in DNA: TGTGCCAGCAGCTTAAGGCAAACAGATGAAAAACTGTTTTTT. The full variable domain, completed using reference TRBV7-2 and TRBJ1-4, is GAGVSQSPSNKVTEKGKDVELRCDPISGHTALYWYRQSLGQGLEFLIYFQGNSAPDKSGLPSDRFSAERTGGSVSTLTIQRTQQEDSAVYLCASSLRQTDEKLFFGSGTQLSVL.

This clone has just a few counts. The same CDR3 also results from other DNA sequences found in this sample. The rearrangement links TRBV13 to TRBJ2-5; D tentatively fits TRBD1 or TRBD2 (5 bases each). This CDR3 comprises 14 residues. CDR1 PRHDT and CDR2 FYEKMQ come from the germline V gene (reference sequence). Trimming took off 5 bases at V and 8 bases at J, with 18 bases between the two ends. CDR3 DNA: TGTGCCAGCAGCCTACGGAGCACCCGGGGCACCCAGTACTTC. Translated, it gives CASSLRSTRGTQYF.

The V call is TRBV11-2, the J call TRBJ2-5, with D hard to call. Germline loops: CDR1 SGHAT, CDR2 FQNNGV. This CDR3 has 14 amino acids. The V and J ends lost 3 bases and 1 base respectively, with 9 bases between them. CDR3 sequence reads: CASSFGSSQETQYF. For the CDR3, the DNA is TGTGCCAGCAGCTTCGGTAGCAGCCAAGAGACCCAGTACTTC.

Here the CDR3 reads CASAGRTGGVGYTF. DNA of the CDR3: TGTGCCAGCGCTGGCCGAACAGGGGGCGTTGGCTACACCTTC. This rearrangement joins TRBV7-8 to TRBJ1-2, with 9 nucleotides matching TRBD1. CDR3 length: 14 amino acids. Per the germline V gene, CDR1 is SGHVS and CDR2 is FQNEAQ. V lost 8 bases and J lost 7; bases outside the gene matches: 11.

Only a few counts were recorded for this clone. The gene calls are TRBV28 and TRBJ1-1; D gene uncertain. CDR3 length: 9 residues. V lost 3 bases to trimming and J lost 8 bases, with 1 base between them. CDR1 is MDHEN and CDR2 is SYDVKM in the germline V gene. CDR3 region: CASSLEAFF. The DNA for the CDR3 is TGTGCCAGCAGTTTGGAAGCTTTCTTT. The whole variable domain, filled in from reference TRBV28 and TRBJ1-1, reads DVKVTQSSRYLVKRTGEKVFLECVQDMDHENMFWYRQDPGLGLRLIYFSYDVKMKEKGDIPEGYSVSREKKERFSLILESASTNQTSMYLCASSLEAFFGQGTRLTVV.

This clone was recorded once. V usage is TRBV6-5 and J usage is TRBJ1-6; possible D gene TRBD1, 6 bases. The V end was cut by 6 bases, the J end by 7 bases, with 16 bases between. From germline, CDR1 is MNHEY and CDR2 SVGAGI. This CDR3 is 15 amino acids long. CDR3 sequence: CASSRGTLDNSPLHF. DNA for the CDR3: TGTGCCAGCAGCCGCGGGACACTCGACAATTCACCCCTCCACTTT.

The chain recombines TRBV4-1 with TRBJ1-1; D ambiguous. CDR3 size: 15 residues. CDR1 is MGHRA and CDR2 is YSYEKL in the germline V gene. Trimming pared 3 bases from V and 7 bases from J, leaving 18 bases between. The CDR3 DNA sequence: TGCGCCAGCAGCCATGGAAATTCGGGTATTTTTGAAGCTTTCTTT. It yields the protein CASSHGNSGIFEAFF.

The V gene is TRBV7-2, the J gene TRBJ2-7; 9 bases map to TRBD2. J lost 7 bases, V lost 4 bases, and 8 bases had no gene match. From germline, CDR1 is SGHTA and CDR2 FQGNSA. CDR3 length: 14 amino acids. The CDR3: CASSSGLAGEEQYF. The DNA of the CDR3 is TGTGCCAGCAGCTCGGGACTAGCTGGGGAGGAGCAGTACTTC. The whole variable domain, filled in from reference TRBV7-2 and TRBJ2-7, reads GAGVSQSPSNKVTEKGKDVELRCDPISGHTALYWYRQSLGQGLEFLIYFQGNSAPDKSGLPSDRFSAERTGGSVSTLTIQRTQQEDSAVYLCASSSGLAGEEQYFGPGTRLTVT.

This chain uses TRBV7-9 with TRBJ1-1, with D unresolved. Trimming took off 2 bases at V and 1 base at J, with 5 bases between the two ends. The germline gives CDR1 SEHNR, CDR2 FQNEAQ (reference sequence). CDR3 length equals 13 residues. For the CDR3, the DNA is TGTGCCAGCAGCTTAAACGCGAACACTGAAGCTTTCTTT. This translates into CASSLNANTEAFF.

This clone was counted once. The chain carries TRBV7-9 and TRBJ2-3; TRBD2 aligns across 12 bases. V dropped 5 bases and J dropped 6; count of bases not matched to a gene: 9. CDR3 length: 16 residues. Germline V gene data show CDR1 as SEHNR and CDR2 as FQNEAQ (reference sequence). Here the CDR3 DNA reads TGTGCCAGCAGCCTCCTAGCTAGCGGGGGGGCCGATACGCAGTATTTT. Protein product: CASSLLASGGADTQYF. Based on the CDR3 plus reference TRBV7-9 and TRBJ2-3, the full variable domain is DTGVSQNPRHKITKRGQNVTFRCDPISEHNRLYWYRQTLGQGPEFLTYFQNEAQLEKSRLLSDRFSAERPKGSFSTLEIQRTEQGDSAMYLCASSLLASGGADTQYFGPGTRLTVL.

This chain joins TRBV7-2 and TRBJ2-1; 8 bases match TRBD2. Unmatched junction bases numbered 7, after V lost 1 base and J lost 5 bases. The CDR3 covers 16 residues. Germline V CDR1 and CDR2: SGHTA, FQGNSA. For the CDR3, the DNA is TGTGCCAGCAGCTTAGGCGTGCGGGGGGAAAACAATGAGCAGTTCTTC. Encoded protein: CASSLGVRGENNEQFF.

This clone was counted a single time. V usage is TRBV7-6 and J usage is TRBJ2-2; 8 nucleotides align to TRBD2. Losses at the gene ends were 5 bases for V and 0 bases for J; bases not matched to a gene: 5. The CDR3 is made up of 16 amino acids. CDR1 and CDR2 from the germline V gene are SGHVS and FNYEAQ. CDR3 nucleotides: TGTGCCAGCAGCCTCGGCGGGGGGACGAACACCGGGGAGCTGTTTTTT. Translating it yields CASSLGGGTNTGELFF.

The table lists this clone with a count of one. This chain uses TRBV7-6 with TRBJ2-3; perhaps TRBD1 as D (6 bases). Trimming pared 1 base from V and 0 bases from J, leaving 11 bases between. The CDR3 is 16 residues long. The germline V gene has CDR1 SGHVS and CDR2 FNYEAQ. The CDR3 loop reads CASSLGDRPSTDTQYF. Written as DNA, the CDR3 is TGTGCCAGCAGCTTAGGTGACAGGCCTAGCACAGATACGCAGTATTTT.

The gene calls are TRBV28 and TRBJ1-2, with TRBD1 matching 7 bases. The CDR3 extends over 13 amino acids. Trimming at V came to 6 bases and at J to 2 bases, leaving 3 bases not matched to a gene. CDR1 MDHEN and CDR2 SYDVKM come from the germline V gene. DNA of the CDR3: TGTGCCAGCAGCCTCAGGGGGAACTATGGCTACACCTTC. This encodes CASSLRGNYGYTF.

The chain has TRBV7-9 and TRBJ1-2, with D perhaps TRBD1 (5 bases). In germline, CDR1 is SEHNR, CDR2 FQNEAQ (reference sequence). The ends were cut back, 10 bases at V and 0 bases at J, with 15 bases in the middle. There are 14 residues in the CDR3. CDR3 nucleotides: TGTGCCACCCACACGACAGCAGCTAACTATGGCTACACCTTC. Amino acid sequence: CATHTTAANYGYTF.

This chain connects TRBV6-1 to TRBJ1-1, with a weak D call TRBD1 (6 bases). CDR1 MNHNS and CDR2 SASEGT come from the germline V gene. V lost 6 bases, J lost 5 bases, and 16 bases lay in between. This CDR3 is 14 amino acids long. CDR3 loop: CASRASGDGTEAFF. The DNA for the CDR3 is TGTGCCAGCAGAGCCTCAGGGGACGGAACTGAAGCTTTCTTT.

The CDR3 region is CASSGIAGAQETQYF. The CDR3 nucleotides read TGTGCCAGCAGCGGGATAGCGGGGGCCCAAGAGACCCAGTACTTC. The chain couples TRBV7-2 to TRBJ2-5, with 9 bases that match TRBD2. The CDR3 extends over 15 amino acids. Germline loops: CDR1 SGHTA, CDR2 FQGNSA. V gave up 5 bases and J gave up 1 base; unmatched junction bases: 5.

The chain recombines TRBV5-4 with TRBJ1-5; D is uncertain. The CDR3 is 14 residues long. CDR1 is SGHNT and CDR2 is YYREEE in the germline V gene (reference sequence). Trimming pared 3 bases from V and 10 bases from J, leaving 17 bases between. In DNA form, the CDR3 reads TGTGCCAGCAGCTACTTAGATACTTGGGGACCCCAGCATTTT. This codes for CASSYLDTWGPQHF. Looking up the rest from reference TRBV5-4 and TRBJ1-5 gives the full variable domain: ETGVTQSPTHLIKTRGQQVTLRCSSQSGHNTVSWYQQALGQGPQFIFQYYREEENGRGNFPPRFSGLQFPNYSSELNVNALELDDSALYLCASSYLDTWGPQHFGDGTRLSIL.